Listed below are T cell receptor beta chains from one sample, sequenced in a study of blood T cell repertoires in COVID-19. Measured with immunoSEQ multiplex PCR; TCRdb has only the in-frame clones, and not every one. The table lists about 150,000 clones, around 83% of them singletons. Sequencing was done on a sample of peripheral blood. The receptors derive from a woman aged 60 to 75 with COVID-19, enrolled during active disease. CDR3s include the opening cysteine and the closing phenylalanine or tryptophan. D genes are given only for firm matches. Size is stated for part of the rows, as once, few or many counts, or as a class when the clone is expanded.

v_call	d_call	clone_size	j_call	cdr3_nt	cdr3_aa
TRBV7-8	TRBD2	many	TRBJ2-5	TGTGCCAGCAGCTTAACTAGCGGGAGGACACTTGACACCCAGTACTTC	CASSLTSGRTLDTQYF
TRBV5-1	TRBD1	NA	TRBJ1-1	TGCGCCAGCAGCTTTTGGGGTCTAGGGCAGGGGGTTTTATCGAACACTGAAGCTTTCTTT	CASSFWGLGQGVLSNTEAFF
TRBV19	NA	NA	TRBJ1-3	TGTGCCAGTAGTATCCGCAGGGATACTGGAAACACCATATATTTT	CASSIRRDTGNTIYF
TRBV3-1/TRBV3-2	TRBD2	NA	TRBJ2-5	TGTGCCAGCAGCTACCTAGCGGGGAAAGAGACCCAGTACTTC	CASSYLAGKETQYF
TRBV19	NA	NA	TRBJ1-1	TGTGCCACCAAGGAAACAGTGAACACTGAAGCTTTCTTT	CATKETVNTEAFF
TRBV14	NA	NA	TRBJ1-2	TGTGCCAGCAGCCCCTGGGACATTCGTGGCGGCTACACCTTC	CASSPWDIRGGYTF
TRBV14	NA	NA	TRBJ2-1	TGTGCCAGCACCAAAGAGGGACTTCACCTTAGCAATGAGCAGTTCTTC	CASTKEGLHLSNEQFF
TRBV25-1	NA	NA	TRBJ1-1	TGTGCCAGCAGTGCGGCGGGGGGAGGAGACACTGAAGCTTTCTTT	CASSAAGGGDTEAFF
TRBV27	TRBD1	NA	TRBJ1-5	TGTGCCAGCAGTAAATTACAGGGGAATCAGCCCCAGCATTTT	CASSKLQGNQPQHF
TRBV7-3	NA	NA	TRBJ1-1	TGTGCCAGCAGCTTAATGAGGAGGATGAACACTGAAGCTTTCTTT	CASSLMRRMNTEAFF
TRBV9	NA	NA	TRBJ2-5	TGTGCCAGCAGCGTGGGGCGCGAAGAGACCCAGTACTTC	CASSVGREETQYF
TRBV2	TRBD1	NA	TRBJ1-5	TGTGCCAGCAGTGGTCCCGGGACAGGGTTCAATCAGCCCCAGCATTTT	CASSGPGTGFNQPQHF
TRBV3-1/TRBV3-2	TRBD1	NA	TRBJ1-2	TGTGCCAGCAGCCAAGACCTCGACAGGGGAATTGGCTACACCTTC	CASSQDLDRGIGYTF
TRBV7-6	NA	NA	TRBJ2-2	TGTGCCAGCAGACCGACAGCGAACACCGGGGAGCTGTTTTTT	CASRPTANTGELFF
TRBV14	TRBD2	NA	TRBJ2-1	TGTGCCAGCAGCCAAGATTTAGCGGGAAATGAGCAGTTCTTC	CASSQDLAGNEQFF
TRBV19	NA	NA	TRBJ1-2	TGTGCCAGTAGTATGAGTCTCACCTCCTCTGGCTACACCTTC	CASSMSLTSSGYTF
TRBV9	TRBD1	NA	TRBJ1-3	TGTGCCAGCAGCTCCGGACAGGGCGAGGTCTCTGGAAACACCATATATTTT	CASSSGQGEVSGNTIYF
TRBV3-1/TRBV3-2	NA	NA	TRBJ1-2	TGTGCCAGCAGCCAACACGGAGAATATGGCTACACCTTC	CASSQHGEYGYTF
TRBV18	TRBD1	NA	TRBJ2-1	TGTGCCAGCTCACCGGACAGGGTGAACAATGAGCAGTTCTTC	CASSPDRVNNEQFF
TRBV6-6	NA	NA	TRBJ1-5	TGTGCCAGCAGTCAGAGGAGAACCGGGACAAGCAATCAGCCCCAGCATTTT	CASSQRRTGTSNQPQHF
TRBV6-5	NA	NA	TRBJ1-3	TGTGCCAGCAGTTACGTCCCAGGGGCTGGAAACACCATATATTTT	CASSYVPGAGNTIYF
TRBV6-2/TRBV6-3	NA	NA	TRBJ1-4	TGTGCCAGCAGCCGCAGAGGGCAGTGGAGCAATGAAAAACTGTTTTTT	CASSRRGQWSNEKLFF
TRBV19	NA	NA	TRBJ2-5	TGTGCCACCTCTCGCGGTTCGGGGACAAACCAAGAGACCCAGTACTTC	CATSRGSGTNQETQYF
TRBV14	NA	NA	TRBJ2-2	TGTGCCAGCAGCCAAGAGACCAGGGCGAACACCGGGGAGCTGTTTTTT	CASSQETRANTGELFF
TRBV5-6	NA	NA	TRBJ2-5	TGTGCCAGCAGCTTGGGAACGGGGGTCGTTGGGGAGACCCAGTACTTC	CASSLGTGVVGETQYF
TRBV27	NA	NA	TRBJ2-3	TGTGCCAGCTGCGTCTGGGGAGAAGATACGCAGTATTTT	CASCVWGEDTQYF
TRBV3-1/TRBV3-2	NA	once	TRBJ1-6	TGTGCCAGCAGCCAAGAACGGAGAGTGTCACCCCTCCACTTT	CASSQERRVSPLHF
TRBV7-9	NA	few	TRBJ2-3	TGTGCCAGCAGCTTAGACAGGGGCACAGATACGCAGTATTTT	CASSLDRGTDTQYF
TRBV9	TRBD1	NA	TRBJ1-1	TGTGCCAGCAGCGTAGAGGTTCGACAGGGGAGAGGCACTGAAGCTTTCTTT	CASSVEVRQGRGTEAFF
TRBV18	TRBD1	NA	TRBJ1-3	TGTGCCAGCTCACCCCCGGGACAGCCTACTGGAAACACCATATATTTT	CASSPPGQPTGNTIYF
TRBV7-8	TRBD2	NA	TRBJ2-3	TGTGCCAGCAGCTTAGGGGCCGCGGGGGGCACAGATACGCAGTATTTT	CASSLGAAGGTDTQYF
TRBV3-1/TRBV3-2	NA	NA	TRBJ1-1	TGTGCCAGCAGCCAGGTAGGGAGCTCTGAAGCTTTCTTT	CASSQVGSSEAFF
TRBV29-1	TRBD1	NA	TRBJ1-2	TGCAGCGTCAAGGGATCGTTACAGGGGCGAAGCTATGGCTACACCTTC	CSVKGSLQGRSYGYTF